One sample yielded the 2 T cell receptor beta chains listed below, sequenced in a study of long-term antiretroviral therapy in people with HIV. An immunoSEQ assay, version v3.0, was performed at survey level. The repertoire was sequenced with immunoSEQ multiplex PCR; TCRdb's copy has only in-frame clones and lacks some. The sample yields over 15,000 clones, more than 70% seen once. Specimen: unsorted PBMCs, collected 0.1 years before starting antiretroviral therapy. All receptors come from a man between 18 and 35 years old with HIV.

The chain joins TRBV2 to TRBJ1-1, with D perhaps TRBD1 (5 bases). CDR3 length: 14 amino acids. Per germline, CDR1 SNHLY and CDR2 FYNNEI. Trimming left V 1 base short and J 7 bases short, with 13 bases between. The CDR3 protein is CASSEEVRVGEAFF. CDR3 sequence (DNA): TGTGCCAGCAGTGAAGAGGTCAGGGTCGGTGAAGCTTTCTTT.

This chain joins TRBV5-6 and TRBJ2-1, with 10 bases matching TRBD1. After removal of 8 bases from V and 7 bases from J, the junction contained 15 bases not matched to a gene. This CDR3 spans 16 amino acids. The germline V gene has CDR1 SGHDT and CDR2 YYEEEE. The CDR3: CASIGGRGQGKNEQFF. Written as DNA, the CDR3 is TGTGCCAGTATCGGTGGGAGGGGACAGGGGAAAAATGAGCAGTTCTTC.